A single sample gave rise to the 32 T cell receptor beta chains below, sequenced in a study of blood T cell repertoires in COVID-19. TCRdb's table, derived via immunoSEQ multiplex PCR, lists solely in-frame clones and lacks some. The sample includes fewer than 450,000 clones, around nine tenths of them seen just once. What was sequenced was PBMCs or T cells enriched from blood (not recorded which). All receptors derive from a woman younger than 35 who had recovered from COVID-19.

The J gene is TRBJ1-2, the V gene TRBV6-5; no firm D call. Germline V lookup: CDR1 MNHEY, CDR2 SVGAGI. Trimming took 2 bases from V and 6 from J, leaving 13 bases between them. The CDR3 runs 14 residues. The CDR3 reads CASSYSTSADGYTF. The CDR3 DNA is TGTGCCAGCAGTTACAGTACCAGTGCTGATGGCTACACCTTC.

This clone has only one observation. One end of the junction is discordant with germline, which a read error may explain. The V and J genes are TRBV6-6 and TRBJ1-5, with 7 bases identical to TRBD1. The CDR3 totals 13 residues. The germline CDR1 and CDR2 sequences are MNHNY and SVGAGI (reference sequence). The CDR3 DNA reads TGCCCCTCCCCCGAGGGGGCCTCTCAGCCCCAGCATTTT. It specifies CPSPEGASQPQHF.

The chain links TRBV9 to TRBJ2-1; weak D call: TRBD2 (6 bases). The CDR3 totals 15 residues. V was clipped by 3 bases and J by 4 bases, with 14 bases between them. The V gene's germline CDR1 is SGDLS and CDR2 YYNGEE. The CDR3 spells CASSAFYGGYNEQFF. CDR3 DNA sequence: TGTGCCAGCAGCGCCTTCTACGGGGGTTACAATGAGCAGTTCTTC.

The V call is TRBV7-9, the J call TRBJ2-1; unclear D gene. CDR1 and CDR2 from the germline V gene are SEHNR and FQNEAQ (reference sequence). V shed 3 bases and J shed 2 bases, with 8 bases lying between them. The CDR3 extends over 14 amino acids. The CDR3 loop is CASSFVETYNEQFF. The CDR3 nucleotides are TGTGCCAGCAGCTTCGTGGAGACCTACAATGAGCAGTTCTTC.

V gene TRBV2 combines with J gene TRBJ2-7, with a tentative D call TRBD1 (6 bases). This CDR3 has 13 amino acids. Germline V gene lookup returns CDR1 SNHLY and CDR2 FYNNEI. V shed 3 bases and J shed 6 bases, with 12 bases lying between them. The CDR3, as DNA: TGTGCCAGCAGTGAGCCTACAGGGACCGAGCAGTACTTC. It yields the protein CASSEPTGTEQYF.

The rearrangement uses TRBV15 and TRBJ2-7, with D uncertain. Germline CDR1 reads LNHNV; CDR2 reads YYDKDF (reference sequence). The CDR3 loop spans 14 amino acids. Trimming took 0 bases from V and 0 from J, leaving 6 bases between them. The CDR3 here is CATSRDHSSYEQYF. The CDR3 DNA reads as TGTGCCACCAGCAGAGATCACAGCTCCTACGAGCAGTACTTC.

The CDR3 DNA sequence: TGTGCCAGCAGCCTGACTCCTGATCCCCAGAAGTTCTCCTACACCTTC. Protein product: CASSLTPDPQKFSYTF. The chain recombines TRBV9 with TRBJ1-2; unclear D gene. This CDR3 has 16 residues. V was pared by 4 bases and J by 10 bases, with 26 bases between. Germline CDR1 and CDR2: SGDLS and YYNGEE.

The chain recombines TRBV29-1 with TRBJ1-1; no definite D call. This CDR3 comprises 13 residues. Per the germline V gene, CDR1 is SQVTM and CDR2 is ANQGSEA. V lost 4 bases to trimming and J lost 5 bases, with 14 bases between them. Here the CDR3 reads CSVAQASGTEAFF. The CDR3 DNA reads TGCAGCGTTGCTCAAGCGTCGGGAACTGAAGCTTTCTTT.

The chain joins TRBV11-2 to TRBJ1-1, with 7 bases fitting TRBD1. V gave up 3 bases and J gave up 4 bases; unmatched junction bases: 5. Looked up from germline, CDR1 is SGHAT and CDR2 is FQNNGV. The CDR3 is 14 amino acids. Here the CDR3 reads CASSFGQGGTEAFF. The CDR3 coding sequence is TGTGCCAGCAGCTTTGGCCAGGGGGGCACTGAAGCTTTCTTT.

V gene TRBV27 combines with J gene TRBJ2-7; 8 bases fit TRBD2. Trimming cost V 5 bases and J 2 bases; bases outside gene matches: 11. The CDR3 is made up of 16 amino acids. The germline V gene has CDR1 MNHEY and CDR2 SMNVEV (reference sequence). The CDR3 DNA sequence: TGTGCCAGCAGTCAGTCCCAAGCGGGGGCTACCTACGAGCAGTACTTC. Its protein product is CASSQSQAGATYEQYF.

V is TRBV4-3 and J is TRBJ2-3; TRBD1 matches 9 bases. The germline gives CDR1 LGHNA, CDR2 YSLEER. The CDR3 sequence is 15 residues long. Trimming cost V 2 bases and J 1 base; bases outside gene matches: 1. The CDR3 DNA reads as TGCGCCAGCAGCCAACGGACAGGGGGCACAGATACGCAGTATTTT. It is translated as CASSQRTGGTDTQYF.

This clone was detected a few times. The CDR3 loop is CASSSGQGSGEKLFF. In DNA form, the CDR3 reads TGTGCCAGCAGCTCCGGACAGGGAAGTGGCGAAAAACTGTTTTTT. The rearrangement joins TRBV27 to TRBJ1-4, with 8 bases matching TRBD1. J gave up 8 bases and V 6 bases, and 11 bases lay outside the gene matches. The CDR3 has 15 residues. The germline gives CDR1 MNHEY, CDR2 SMNVEV (reference sequence).

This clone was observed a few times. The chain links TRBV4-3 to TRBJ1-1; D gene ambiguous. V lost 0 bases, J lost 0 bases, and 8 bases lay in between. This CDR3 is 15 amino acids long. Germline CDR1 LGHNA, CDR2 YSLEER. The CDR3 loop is CASSQERDMNTEAFF. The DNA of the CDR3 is TGCGCCAGCAGCCAAGAGAGGGATATGAACACTGAAGCTTTCTTT.

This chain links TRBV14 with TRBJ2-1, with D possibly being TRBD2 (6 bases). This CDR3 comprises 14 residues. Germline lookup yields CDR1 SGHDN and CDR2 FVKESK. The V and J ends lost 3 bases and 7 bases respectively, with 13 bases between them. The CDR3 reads CASSQSSGRNEQFF. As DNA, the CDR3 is TGTGCCAGCAGCCAGAGCTCAGGGAGGAATGAGCAGTTCTTC.

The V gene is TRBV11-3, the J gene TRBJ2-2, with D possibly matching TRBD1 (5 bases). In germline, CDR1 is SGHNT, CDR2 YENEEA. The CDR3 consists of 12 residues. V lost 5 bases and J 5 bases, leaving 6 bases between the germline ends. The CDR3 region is CASSPGTGELFF. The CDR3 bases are TGTGCCAGCAGCCCAGGGACCGGGGAGCTGTTTTTT. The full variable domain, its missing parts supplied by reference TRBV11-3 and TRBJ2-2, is EAGVVQSPRYKIIEKKQPVAFWCNPISGHNTLYWYLQNLGQGPELLIRYENEEAVDDSQLPKDRFSAERLKGVDSTLKIQPAELGDSAVYLCASSPGTGELFFGEGSRLTVL.

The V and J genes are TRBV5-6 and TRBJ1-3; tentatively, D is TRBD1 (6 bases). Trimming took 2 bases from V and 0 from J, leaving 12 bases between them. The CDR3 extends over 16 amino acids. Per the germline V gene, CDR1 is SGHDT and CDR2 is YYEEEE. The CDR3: CASSLTTGASGNTIYF. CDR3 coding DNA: TGTGCCAGCAGCTTAACGACAGGTGCCTCTGGAAACACCATATATTTT.

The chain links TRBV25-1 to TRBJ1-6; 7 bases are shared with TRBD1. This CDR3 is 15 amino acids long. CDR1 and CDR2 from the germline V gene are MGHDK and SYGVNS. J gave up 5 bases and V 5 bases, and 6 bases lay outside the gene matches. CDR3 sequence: CASSKTGTDNSPLHF. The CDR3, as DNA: TGTGCCAGCAGTAAAACCGGGACAGATAATTCACCCCTCCACTTT.

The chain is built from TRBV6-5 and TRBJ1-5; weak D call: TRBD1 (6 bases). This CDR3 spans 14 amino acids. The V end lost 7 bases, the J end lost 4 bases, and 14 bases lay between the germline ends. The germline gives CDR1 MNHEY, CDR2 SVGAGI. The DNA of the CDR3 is TGTGCCAGCACCCAAGGGACATCAAATCAGCCCCAGCATTTT. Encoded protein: CASTQGTSNQPQHF.

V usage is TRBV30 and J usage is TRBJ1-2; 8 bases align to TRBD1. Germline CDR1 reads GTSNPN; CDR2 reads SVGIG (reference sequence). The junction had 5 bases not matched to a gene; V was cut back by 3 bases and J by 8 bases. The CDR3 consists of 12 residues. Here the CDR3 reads CAWSAGGEGYTF. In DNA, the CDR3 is TGTGCCTGGAGCGCAGGGGGCGAGGGCTACACCTTC.

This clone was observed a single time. CDR3 in amino acids: CASSHREFADTEAFF. CDR3 bases: TGTGCCAGCAGTCACCGGGAGTTCGCGGACACTGAAGCTTTCTTT. The chain combines TRBV6-2 or TRBV6-3 with TRBJ1-1; the D is unclear. Trimming took 5 bases from V and 3 from J, leaving 16 bases between them. Per germline, CDR1 MNHEY and CDR2 SVGEGT. This CDR3 has 15 amino acids.

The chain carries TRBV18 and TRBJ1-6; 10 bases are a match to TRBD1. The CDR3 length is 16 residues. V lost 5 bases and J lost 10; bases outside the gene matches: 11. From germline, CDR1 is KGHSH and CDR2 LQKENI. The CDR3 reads CASSLTGTGEGSPLHF. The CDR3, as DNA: TGTGCCAGCTCATTAACCGGGACAGGGGAGGGGTCACCCCTCCACTTT.

The CDR3 loop reads CAGAPPEGGYNEQFF. CDR3 nucleotides: TGTGCCGGCGCTCCCCCGGAGGGAGGTTACAATGAGCAGTTCTTC. The chain couples TRBV3-1 (or the pseudogene TRBV3-2) to TRBJ2-1; possible D gene TRBD2, 6 bases. V lost 11 bases and J lost 4, with 21 bases in between. Germline V gene sequence: CDR1 LGHDT, CDR2 YNNKEL (reference sequence). The CDR3 sequence is 15 residues long.

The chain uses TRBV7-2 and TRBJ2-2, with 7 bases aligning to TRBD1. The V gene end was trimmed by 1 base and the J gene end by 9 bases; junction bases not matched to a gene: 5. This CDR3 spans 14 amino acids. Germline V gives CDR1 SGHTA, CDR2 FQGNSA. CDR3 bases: TGTGCCAGCAGCTTAGGACAGGGCACGAGGGAGCTGTTTTTT. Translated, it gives CASSLGQGTRELFF.

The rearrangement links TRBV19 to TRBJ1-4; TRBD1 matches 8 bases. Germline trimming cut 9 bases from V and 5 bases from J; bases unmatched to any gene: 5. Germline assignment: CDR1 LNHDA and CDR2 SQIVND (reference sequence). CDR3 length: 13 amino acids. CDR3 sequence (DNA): TGTGCCAGCCACAGGGGGGAAAATGAAAAACTGTTTTTT. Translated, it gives CASHRGENEKLFF.

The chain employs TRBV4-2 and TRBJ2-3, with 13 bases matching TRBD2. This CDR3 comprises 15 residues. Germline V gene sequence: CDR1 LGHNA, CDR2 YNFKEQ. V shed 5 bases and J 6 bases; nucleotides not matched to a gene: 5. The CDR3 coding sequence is TGTGCCAGCAGCGACACTAGCGGGGGGGCGGATACGCAGTATTTT. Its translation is CASSDTSGGADTQYF.

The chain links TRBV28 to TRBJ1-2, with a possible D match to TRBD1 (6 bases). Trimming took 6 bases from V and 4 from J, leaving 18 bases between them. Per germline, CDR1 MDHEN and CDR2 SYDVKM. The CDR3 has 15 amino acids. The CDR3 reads CASRGAGEQSYGYTF. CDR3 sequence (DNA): TGTGCCAGCAGAGGGGCAGGGGAGCAAAGCTATGGCTACACCTTC.

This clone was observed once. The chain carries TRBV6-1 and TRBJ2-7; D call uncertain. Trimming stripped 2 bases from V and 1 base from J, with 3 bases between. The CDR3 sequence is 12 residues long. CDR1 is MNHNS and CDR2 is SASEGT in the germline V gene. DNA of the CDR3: TGTGCCAGCAGTGAAACTTCCTACGAGCAGTACTTC. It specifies CASSETSYEQYF.

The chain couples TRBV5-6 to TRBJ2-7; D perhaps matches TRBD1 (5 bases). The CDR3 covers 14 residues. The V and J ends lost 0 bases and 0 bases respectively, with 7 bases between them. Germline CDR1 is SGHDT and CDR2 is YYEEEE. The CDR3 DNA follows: TGTGCCAGCAGCTTGGTGCAGGGCTCCTACGAGCAGTACTTC. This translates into CASSLVQGSYEQYF. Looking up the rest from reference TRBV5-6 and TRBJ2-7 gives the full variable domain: DAGVTQSPTHLIKTRGQQVTLRCSPKSGHDTVSWYQQALGQGPQFIFQYYEEEERQRGNFPDRFSGHQFPNYSSELNVNALLLGDSALYLCASSLVQGSYEQYFGPGTRLTVT.

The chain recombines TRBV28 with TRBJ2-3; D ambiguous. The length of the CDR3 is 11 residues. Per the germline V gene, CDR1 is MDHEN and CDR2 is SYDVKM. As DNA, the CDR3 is TGTGCGACATCCCCCCGAGATACGCAGTATTTT. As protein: CATSPRDTQYF. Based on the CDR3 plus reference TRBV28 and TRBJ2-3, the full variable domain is DVKVTQSSRYLVKRTGEKVFLECVQDMDHENMFWYRQDPGLGLRLIYFSYDVKMKEKGDIPEGYSVSREKKERFSLILESASTNQTSMYLCATSPRDTQYFGPGTRLTVL.

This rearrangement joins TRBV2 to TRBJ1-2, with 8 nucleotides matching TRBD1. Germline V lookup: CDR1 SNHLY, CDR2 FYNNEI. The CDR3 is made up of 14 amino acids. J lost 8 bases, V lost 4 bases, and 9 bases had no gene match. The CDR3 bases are TGTGCCAGCAGTGTGGCGGACAGGGTAGACGGCTACACCTTC. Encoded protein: CASSVADRVDGYTF.

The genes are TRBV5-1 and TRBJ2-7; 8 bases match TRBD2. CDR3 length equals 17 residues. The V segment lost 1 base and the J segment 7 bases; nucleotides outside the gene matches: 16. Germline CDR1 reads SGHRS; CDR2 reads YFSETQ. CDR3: CASSLSGSGVPGGEQYF. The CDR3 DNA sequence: TGCGCCAGCAGCTTGAGCGGTAGCGGGGTGCCCGGGGGAGAGCAGTACTTC. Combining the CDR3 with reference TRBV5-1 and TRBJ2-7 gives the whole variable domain KAGVTQTPRYLIKTRGQQVTLSCSPISGHRSVSWYQQTPGQGLQFLFEYFSETQRNKGNFPGRFSGRQFSNSRSEMNVSTLELGDSALYLCASSLSGSGVPGGEQYFGPGTRLTVT.

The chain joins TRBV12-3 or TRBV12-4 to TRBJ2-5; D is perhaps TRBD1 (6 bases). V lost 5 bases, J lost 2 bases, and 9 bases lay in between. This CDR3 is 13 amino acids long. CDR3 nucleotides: TGTGCCAGCAGTGGAAGGGGGCAAGAGACCCAGTACTTC. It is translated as CASSGRGQETQYF.